These 27 T cell receptor beta chains originate from one sample sequenced in a study of identical twins. TCRdb analysed the 5' RACE reads with MiXCR anew, one entry per CDR3 protein. This sample has about 470,000 distinct CDR3 sequences; roughly a quarter occur once, and the top ten carry about 3%. These data also featured in a second study, about T cells expressing NK-cell markers.

What was sequenced was CD4+ T cells sorted from blood. The receptors were sampled from a woman younger than 30 in good health.

This clonotype was counted a few times. Here the CDR3 reads CASTTTRGTDTQYF. For the CDR3, the DNA is TGTGCCAGCACCACAACGCGGGGCACAGATACGCAGTATTTT. This chain uses TRBV7-9 with TRBJ2-3, with D possibly being TRBD2 (5 bases). V gave up 7 bases and J gave up 1 base, with 12 bases separating them. CDR3 length equals 14 residues. The germline CDR1 and CDR2 sequences are SEHNR and FQNEAQ (reference sequence).

The chain links TRBV20-1 to TRBJ2-5; D possibly corresponds to TRBD1 (5 bases). CDR3 length: 13 residues. V was clipped by 3 bases and J by 4 bases, with 12 bases between them. Looked up from germline, CDR1 is DFQATT and CDR2 is SNEGSKA (reference sequence). In nucleotides, the CDR3 is TGCAGTGCTAGCCGCAGGGCTGGAGAGACCCAGTACTTC. This translates into CSASRRAGETQYF.

This clonotype was recorded many times. The CDR3, as DNA: TGTGCCAGCAGCCCCCGGGACAGCTACAATGAGCAGTTCTTC. Amino acids: CASSPRDSYNEQFF. The genes are TRBV12-3 or TRBV12-4 and TRBJ2-1, with 7 bases aligning to TRBD1. The CDR3 runs 14 residues. V lost 6 bases, J lost 3 bases, and 5 bases stayed unmatched.

The gene calls are TRBV7-8 and TRBJ1-2; D is unclear. Germline CDR1 reads SGHVS; CDR2 reads FQNEAQ. The CDR3 has 13 amino acids. Between the trimmed V and J ends, which lost 5 bases and 7 bases, there was a span of 14 bases. CDR3 in amino acids: CASSLTSSSGYTF. CDR3 DNA: TGTGCCAGCAGCCTGACATCTTCGAGTGGCTACACCTTC.

Only a few counts were recorded for this clonotype. The gene calls are TRBV7-2 and TRBJ1-1; D remains ambiguous. Trimming shortened V by 1 base and J by 0 bases, and 9 bases separated the two germline ends. CDR1 is SGHTA and CDR2 is FQGNSA in the germline V gene. The CDR3 contains 15 residues. The CDR3 region is CASSLGSLVNTEAFF. The CDR3 nucleotides read TGTGCCAGCAGCTTAGGTTCGCTAGTGAACACTGAAGCTTTCTTT.

This chain links TRBV10-3 with TRBJ2-5; TRBD1 or TRBD2 may be the D gene (5 bases each). Germline assignment: CDR1 ENHRY and CDR2 SYGVKD. This CDR3 region has 15 residues. Trimming took off 3 bases at V and 5 bases at J, with 16 bases between the two ends. DNA for the CDR3: TGTGCCATCAGTGACCCGGGACGTTTGGGGGAGACCCAGTACTTC. This translates into CAISDPGRLGETQYF.

This clonotype came up a few times. J is TRBJ2-7 and V is TRBV3-1, with 7 bases fitting TRBD2. Germline V CDR1 and CDR2: LGHDT, YNNKEL (reference sequence). The length of the CDR3 is 15 residues. After removal of 4 bases from V and 0 bases from J, the junction contained 6 bases not matched to a gene. The CDR3 DNA reads TGTGCCAGCAGCCTCAGCGGGGATGCCTCCTACGAGCAGTACTTC. It specifies CASSLSGDASYEQYF.

The chain joins TRBV10-3 to TRBJ1-1; 7 bases agree with TRBD1. Trimming removed 3 bases from V and 5 bases from J; junction bases left unmatched: 9. The CDR3 covers 15 residues. The germline V gene has CDR1 ENHRY and CDR2 SYGVKD. The CDR3 bases are TGTGCCATCAGTGACATAGGACAGGCGGAGACTGAAGCTTTCTTT. This translates into CAISDIGQAETEAFF.

The genes are TRBV11-3 and TRBJ2-1, with 8 positions matching TRBD2. The V gene's germline CDR1 is SGHNT and CDR2 YENEEA. This CDR3 comprises 15 residues. Trimming cost V 0 bases and J 2 bases; bases outside gene matches: 0. The DNA for the CDR3 is TGTGCCAGCAGCTTAGAGACTAGCGCCTACAATGAGCAGTTCTTC. Its translation is CASSLETSAYNEQFF.

V usage is TRBV6-1 and J usage is TRBJ2-1; D is perhaps TRBD2 (5 bases). Trimming pared 0 bases from V and 8 bases from J, leaving 17 bases between. This CDR3 has 16 residues. Germline V gives CDR1 MNHNS, CDR2 SASEGT. Here the CDR3 reads CASSEALGRSRDEQFF. CDR3 coding DNA: TGTGCCAGCAGTGAAGCGCTAGGGCGCTCGCGGGATGAGCAGTTCTTC.

Only a few counts were recorded for this clonotype. The J gene is TRBJ1-5, the V gene TRBV20-1; 8 nucleotides align to TRBD1. Looked up from germline, CDR1 is DFQATT and CDR2 is SNEGSKA (reference sequence). The CDR3 consists of 13 residues. With V trimmed by 3 bases and J by 7 bases, 5 bases remained unmatched. This CDR3 is CSASQGANQPQHF. The CDR3 DNA sequence: TGCAGTGCTAGCCAGGGGGCAAACCAGCCCCAGCATTTT.

The rearrangement links TRBV6-1 to TRBJ2-1; 8 positions match TRBD2. With 6 bases clipped from V and 6 bases from J, the junction kept 10 bases outside the gene matches. Germline V lookup: CDR1 MNHNS, CDR2 SASEGT. The length of the CDR3 is 15 residues. CDR3 protein: CASRDRGGLSNEQFF. For the CDR3, the DNA is TGTGCCAGCAGAGACCGGGGGGGCTTGAGCAATGAGCAGTTCTTC.

The rearrangement links TRBV9 to TRBJ1-3; no reliable D call. This CDR3 is 18 amino acids long. V lost 0 bases to trimming and J lost 1 base, with 17 bases between them. From germline, CDR1 is SGDLS and CDR2 YYNGEE. Here the CDR3 reads CASSVDLVRPKSGNTIYF. The CDR3 DNA is TGTGCCAGCAGCGTAGACCTGGTCAGGCCCAAGTCTGGAAACACCATATATTTT.

V gene TRBV20-1 combines with J gene TRBJ2-3; no clear D gene. Germline CDR1 and CDR2: DFQATT and SNEGSKA (reference sequence). The CDR3 has 13 residues. Deletions cut 4 bases from V and 0 bases from J, with 8 bases between. The CDR3, as DNA: TGCAGTGCTACTTGGGCTAGCACAGATACGCAGTATTTT. It yields the protein CSATWASTDTQYF.

This chain joins TRBV3-1 and TRBJ2-1, with unresolved D. The germline V and J ends were trimmed by 3 bases and 4 bases, with 4 bases remaining between them. Germline V gene sequence: CDR1 LGHDT, CDR2 YNNKEL (reference sequence). The CDR3 runs to 12 residues. The CDR3 region is CASSHIYNEQFF. CDR3 DNA sequence: TGTGCCAGCAGCCATATTTACAATGAGCAGTTCTTC.

This clonotype was recorded a few times. The chain joins TRBV7-6 to TRBJ2-6; 10 bases match TRBD1. J was trimmed by 4 bases and V by 2 bases; bases with no gene match: 8. Germline CDR1 and CDR2: SGHVS and FNYEAQ. This CDR3 is 18 amino acids long. Written as DNA, the CDR3 is TGTGCCAGCAGCTTAAATGCGGGACAGGGGACGGGGGCCAACGTCCTGACTTTC. Translated, it gives CASSLNAGQGTGANVLTF.

This sequence joins TRBV12-3 or TRBV12-4 and TRBJ2-2, with D hard to call. CDR3 length equals 14 residues. V was cut by 5 bases and J by 5 bases, with 12 bases left in between. CDR3 protein: CASSPTGVTGELFF. For the CDR3, the DNA is TGTGCCAGCAGTCCTACTGGGGTTACCGGGGAGCTGTTTTTT.

This clonotype was recorded a few times. The J gene is TRBJ2-1, the V gene TRBV20-1; D gene uncertain. V shed 1 base and J shed 4 bases, with 11 bases lying between them. CDR1 and CDR2 (germline): DFQATT, SNEGSKA (reference sequence). The CDR3 consists of 14 residues. In DNA form, the CDR3 reads TGCAGTGCTAGAGCATCTGCCTCTTACAATGAGCAGTTCTTC. Amino acids: CSARASASYNEQFF.

This clonotype was detected once. The chain has TRBV20-1 and TRBJ1-5; D gene unclear. This CDR3 has 13 amino acids. CDR1 and CDR2 from the germline V gene are DFQATT and SNEGSKA (reference sequence). Trimming removed 3 bases at V and 4 bases at J, with 10 bases between. The CDR3 reads CSASATANQPQHF. CDR3 bases: TGCAGTGCTAGTGCCACGGCAAATCAGCCCCAGCATTTT.

CDR3 nucleotide sequence: TGTGCCAGCAGCCCGACCGGAGACGTCCGCTACACTGAAGCTTTCTTT. Protein product: CASSPTGDVRYTEAFF. This chain links TRBV5-6 with TRBJ1-1; D is ambiguous. Germline values: CDR1 SGHDT, CDR2 YYEEEE. The CDR3 spans 16 residues. V lost 4 bases and J 3 bases, leaving 19 bases between the germline ends. Drawing the rest from reference TRBV5-6 and TRBJ1-1, the complete variable domain is DAGVTQSPTHLIKTRGQQVTLRCSPKSGHDTVSWYQQALGQGPQFIFQYYEEEERQRGNFPDRFSGHQFPNYSSELNVNALLLGDSALYLCASSPTGDVRYTEAFFGQGTRLTVV.

V is TRBV24-1 and J is TRBJ2-3; D is unclear. Germline V CDR1 and CDR2: KGHDR, SFDVKD. The CDR3 covers 13 residues. V was pared by 3 bases and J by 2 bases, with 5 bases between. Here the CDR3 reads CATSDEVTDTQYF. CDR3 DNA: TGTGCCACCAGTGATGAGGTCACAGATACGCAGTATTTT.

This clonotype has a count of ten or more. The chain uses TRBV11-3 and TRBJ2-3; D is ambiguous. V gave up 4 bases and J gave up 6 bases, with 8 bases separating them. The germline gives CDR1 SGHNT, CDR2 YENEEA. The length of the CDR3 is 12 residues. Here the CDR3 reads CASSSTRDTQYF. The DNA for the CDR3 is TGTGCCAGCAGCTCAACCCGCGATACGCAGTATTTT.

V gene TRBV10-2 combines with J gene TRBJ2-7; 8 bases map to TRBD2. Per the germline V gene, CDR1 is WSHSY and CDR2 is SAAADI. Germline trimming cut 7 bases from V and 2 bases from J; bases unmatched to any gene: 7. The CDR3 consists of 14 residues. DNA of the CDR3: TGCGCCAGCATGGCTAGCGGGCGCACCTACGAGCAGTACTTC. Translation: CASMASGRTYEQYF.

This sequence joins TRBV7-9 and TRBJ2-5; 10 bases match TRBD2. After removal of 5 bases from V and 1 base from J, the junction contained 7 bases not matched to a gene. The CDR3 extends over 16 amino acids. The germline V gene has CDR1 SEHNR and CDR2 FQNEAQ (reference sequence). The CDR3 coding sequence is TGTGCCAGCAGCATCGGGACTAGCGCGGGCCAAGAGACCCAGTACTTC. It encodes CASSIGTSAGQETQYF.

The V gene is TRBV7-7, the J gene TRBJ2-3; D is possibly TRBD1 (6 bases). CDR1 and CDR2 (germline): SSHAT, FNYEAQ (reference sequence). The CDR3 runs 14 residues. Trimming shortened V by 1 base and J by 6 bases, and 11 bases separated the two germline ends. CDR3 loop: CASSLGQGSDTQYF. DNA of the CDR3: TGTGCCAGCAGCTTAGGGCAGGGGTCCGATACGCAGTATTTT.

The chain combines TRBV12-3 or TRBV12-4 with TRBJ1-1; D might be TRBD1 (5 bases). V gave up 3 bases and J gave up 5 bases, with 13 bases separating them. This CDR3 is built from 14 residues. CDR3 region: CASSFGRAGTEAFF. DNA of the CDR3: TGTGCCAGCAGTTTCGGCAGGGCGGGGACTGAAGCTTTCTTT.

This chain joins TRBV12-3 or TRBV12-4 and TRBJ1-2; D is ambiguous. The V gene lost 5 bases and the J gene lost 0 bases, with 10 bases spanning the gap. This CDR3 region has 14 residues. CDR3: CASSAWESNYGYTF. DNA of the CDR3: TGTGCCAGCAGTGCATGGGAGTCTAACTATGGCTACACCTTC.